A selection of T cell receptor beta chains follows, all from one sample in a study of CD8 T cells in Susac syndrome. TCRdb reanalysed the immunoSEQ multiplex PCR reads using MiXCR and keeps one entry per CDR3 protein. The data contain 20,000 to 25,000 distinct CDR3 sequences, approximately 93% of them singletons. The sample consisted of CD8+ T cells from PBMCs. Receptors originate from a human donor in good health. Each CDR3 is given with its conserved first and last residue. The order of the fields is D gene, V gene, J gene, clone size, CDR3 DNA, CDR3 protein. D genes are given only for firm matches. Clone size is given for some rows only: seen once, a few or many times, or a class if the clone is expanded.

D: TRBD1
V: TRBV11-2
J: TRBJ1-2
size: -
DNA: TGTGCCAGCAGCACCCCGACAGGGAATGGCTACACCTTC
CDR3: CASSTPTGNGYTF

D: TRBD1
V: TRBV5-1
J: TRBJ1-1
size: -
DNA: TGCGCCAGCACCCACTTTCCAGGACAGGACACTGAAGCTTTCTTT
CDR3: CASTHFPGQDTEAFF

D: TRBD1
V: TRBV7-6
J: TRBJ2-7
size: -
DNA: TGTGCCAGCAGCTTAGCCCCGGGACAGGGGTCAGGCGAGCAGTACTTC
CDR3: CASSLAPGQGSGEQYF

D: -
V: TRBV29-1
J: TRBJ1-3
size: -
DNA: TGCAGCGTTTTAACGGGACGGGAAGGATACACCATATATTTT
CDR3: CSVLTGREGYTIYF

D: -
V: TRBV2
J: TRBJ2-7
size: -
DNA: TGTGCCAGCAGTTCGATCCTATACGAGCAGTACTTC
CDR3: CASSSILYEQYF

D: TRBD2
V: TRBV7-8
J: TRBJ2-2
size: -
DNA: TGTGCCAGCAGCCCCTCGCTGGGGGGGATCACCGGGGAGCTGTTTTTT
CDR3: CASSPSLGGITGELFF

D: TRBD2
V: TRBV6-4
J: TRBJ2-3
size: -
DNA: TGTGCCAGCAGTGACTCAGCGGGGGGGAGCACAGATACGCAGTATTTT
CDR3: CASSDSAGGSTDTQYF

D: TRBD1
V: TRBV4-1
J: TRBJ2-7
size: -
DNA: TGCGCCAGCAGCTTCCGCGGGACAGGGGACGAGCAGTACTTC
CDR3: CASSFRGTGDEQYF

D: -
V: TRBV2
J: TRBJ2-4
size: once
DNA: TGTGCCAGCGCCCAGGGGTCAAGGGGCAAAAACATTCAGTACTTC
CDR3: CASAQGSRGKNIQYF

D: -
V: TRBV7-9
J: TRBJ2-7
size: -
DNA: TGTGCCAGCAGCTTAATGGGAGACTACGAGCAGTACTTC
CDR3: CASSLMGDYEQYF

D: -
V: TRBV24-1
J: TRBJ1-5
size: -
DNA: TGTGCCACCAGTGATGGGGTAAATCAGCCCCAGCATTTT
CDR3: CATSDGVNQPQHF

D: TRBD2
V: TRBV12-3/TRBV12-4
J: TRBJ2-2
size: -
DNA: TGTGCCAGCACCGCGGGGGGGGACACCGGGGAGCTGTTTTTT
CDR3: CASTAGGDTGELFF

D: -
V: TRBV19
J: TRBJ2-5
size: -
DNA: TGTGCCAGTAGTATGTCCACTTGGGTCTCCCAAGAGACCCAGTACTTC
CDR3: CASSMSTWVSQETQYF

D: -
V: TRBV27
J: TRBJ2-7
size: -
DNA: TGTGCCAGCAGTTTGCGGGGCACAACCCCCTACGAGCAGTACTTC
CDR3: CASSLRGTTPYEQYF

D: -
V: TRBV7-9
J: TRBJ1-1
size: -
DNA: TGTGCCAGCAGCTTAGCGGCAGGGGAGAACACTGAAGCTTTCTTT
CDR3: CASSLAAGENTEAFF

D: -
V: TRBV27
J: TRBJ2-7
size: -
DNA: TGTGCCAGCAGTTTAGCTCTGAGGGGGTACGAGCAGTACTTC
CDR3: CASSLALRGYEQYF

D: -
V: TRBV27
J: TRBJ2-1
size: -
DNA: TGTGCCAGCAGTCGCCGTGTCGATGAGCAGTTCTTC
CDR3: CASSRRVDEQFF

D: -
V: TRBV6-1
J: TRBJ1-2
size: -
DNA: TGTGCCAGCAGGAAATTAGAGGCGGGGGCTGATAACTATGGCTACACCTTC
CDR3: CASRKLEAGADNYGYTF

D: TRBD2
V: TRBV20-1
J: TRBJ2-3
size: -
DNA: TGCAGTGCTAGAGAACTCTATCACCCCGGACTAGCGGGGGTTACCTCTAGCACAGATACGCAGTATTTT
CDR3: CSARELYHPGLAGVTSSTDTQYF

D: -
V: TRBV5-6
J: TRBJ2-7
size: -
DNA: TGTGCCAGCAGCACCGACCTGGACGAGCAGTACTTC
CDR3: CASSTDLDEQYF

D: -
V: TRBV3-1
J: TRBJ2-1
size: -
DNA: TGTGCCAGCAGCCAAGCCTTGGGGGAGCAGTTCTTC
CDR3: CASSQALGEQFF

D: -
V: TRBV19
J: TRBJ2-2
size: -
DNA: TGTGCCAGTAGTATTGGCGGGGAGCTGTCTTTT
CDR3: CASSIGGELSF

D: TRBD1
V: TRBV6-1
J: TRBJ1-2
size: -
DNA: TGTGCCAGCAGACTTGGGGACCGGGACAGGGGCCTCTATGGCTACACCTTC
CDR3: CASRLGDRDRGLYGYTF

D: TRBD2
V: TRBV29-1
J: TRBJ2-3
size: -
DNA: TGCAGCGTTCAAACTAGCGGTACGCAGTATTTT
CDR3: CSVQTSGTQYF

D: TRBD2
V: TRBV20-1
J: TRBJ2-2
size: -
DNA: TGCAGTGCTAGAGATCAGACTAGCGGGGACACCGGGGAGCTGTTTTTT
CDR3: CSARDQTSGDTGELFF

D: -
V: TRBV7-6
J: TRBJ2-1
size: -
DNA: TGTGCCAGCAGCTCAAGCCGGGACGGCATCAATGAGCAGTTCTTC
CDR3: CASSSSRDGINEQFF

D: -
V: TRBV19
J: TRBJ2-7
size: -
DNA: TGTGCCAGTAGTACCACCTACGAGCAGTACTTC
CDR3: CASSTTYEQYF

D: -
V: TRBV7-9
J: TRBJ2-3
size: -
DNA: TGTGCCAGCAACCTCCTAGGTCCCACAGATACGCAGTATTTT
CDR3: CASNLLGPTDTQYF

D: -
V: TRBV12-3/TRBV12-4
J: TRBJ1-5
size: -
DNA: TGTGCCAGCAGTTTATCTCATAGACAGGGCAATCAGCCCCAGCATTTT
CDR3: CASSLSHRQGNQPQHF

D: -
V: TRBV12-3/TRBV12-4
J: TRBJ1-2
size: -
DNA: TGTGCCAGCAGTACCCCGGGGGGAGCTAACTATGGCTACACCTTC
CDR3: CASSTPGGANYGYTF

D: -
V: TRBV4-3
J: TRBJ1-1
size: -
DNA: TGCGCCAGCAGCCGGGACTCGAACACTGAAGCTTTCTTT
CDR3: CASSRDSNTEAFF

D: -
V: TRBV6-2/TRBV6-3
J: TRBJ2-1
size: -
DNA: TGTGCCAGCAGTTCCGCCCTCACGGGTGGGGATGAGCAGTTCTTC
CDR3: CASSSALTGGDEQFF

D: -
V: TRBV20-1
J: TRBJ2-1
size: -
DNA: TGCAGTGCTCCAGCGGGCGAGTACAATGAGCAGTTCTTC
CDR3: CSAPAGEYNEQFF

D: TRBD1
V: TRBV4-3
J: TRBJ1-3
size: -
DNA: TGCGCCAGCAGCCAAGCCCAGGGGGCGAACACCATATATTTT
CDR3: CASSQAQGANTIYF

D: -
V: TRBV6-5
J: TRBJ2-1
size: -
DNA: TGTGCCAGCAGCTACGGTCGGTCCAATGAGCAGTTCTTC
CDR3: CASSYGRSNEQFF

D: TRBD2
V: TRBV27
J: TRBJ2-5
size: -
DNA: TGTGCCAGCAGCGCGACCCCGGGACTAGCGGGGGGGCTGACAGAGACCCAGTACTTC
CDR3: CASSATPGLAGGLTETQYF

D: -
V: TRBV7-9
J: TRBJ2-1
size: -
DNA: TGTGCCAGCAGCCCCCGGCGCGTGGGTTGGAGGTCCTACAATGAGCAGTTCTTC
CDR3: CASSPRRVGWRSYNEQFF

D: -
V: TRBV9
J: TRBJ1-2
size: -
DNA: TGTGCCAGCAGCGTAGGACAGGACTATGGCTACACCTTC
CDR3: CASSVGQDYGYTF

D: -
V: TRBV9
J: TRBJ1-1
size: -
DNA: TGTGCCAGCAGCGCACACATGATGAACACTGAAGCTTTCTTT
CDR3: CASSAHMMNTEAFF

D: -
V: TRBV5-1
J: TRBJ1-1
size: -
DNA: TGCGCCAGCAGCTTGTGGGGGGCGAACACTGAAGCTTTCTTT
CDR3: CASSLWGANTEAFF

D: TRBD1
V: TRBV7-9
J: TRBJ1-1
size: -
DNA: TGTGCCAGCAGCTACGGACAGGGAACTGAAGCTTTCTTT
CDR3: CASSYGQGTEAFF